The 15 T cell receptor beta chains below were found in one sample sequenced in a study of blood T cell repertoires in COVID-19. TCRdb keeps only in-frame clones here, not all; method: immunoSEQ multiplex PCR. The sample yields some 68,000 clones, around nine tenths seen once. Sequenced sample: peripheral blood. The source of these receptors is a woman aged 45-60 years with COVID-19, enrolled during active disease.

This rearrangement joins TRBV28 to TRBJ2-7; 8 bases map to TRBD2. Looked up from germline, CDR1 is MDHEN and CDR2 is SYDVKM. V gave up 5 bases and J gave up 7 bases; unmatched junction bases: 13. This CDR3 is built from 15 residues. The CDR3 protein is CASSPRTSRSLEQYF. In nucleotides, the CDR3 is TGTGCCAGCAGTCCCCGGACTAGCCGATCGTTAGAGCAGTACTTC.

Here the CDR3 DNA reads TGTGCCACCACCTTCAGGGGGAACAGGGATAATTCACCCCTCCACTTT. It translates to CATTFRGNRDNSPLHF. This chain links TRBV27 with TRBJ1-6, with TRBD1 matching over 7 bases. CDR3 size: 16 residues. Germline V gene sequence: CDR1 MNHEY, CDR2 SMNVEV (reference sequence). J was trimmed by 5 bases and V by 10 bases; bases with no gene match: 14.

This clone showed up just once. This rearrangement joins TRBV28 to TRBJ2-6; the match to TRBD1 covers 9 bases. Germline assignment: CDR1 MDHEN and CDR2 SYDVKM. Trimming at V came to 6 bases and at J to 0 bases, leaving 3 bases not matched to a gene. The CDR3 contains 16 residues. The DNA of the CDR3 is TGTGCCAGCAGGGGACAGGGAACCTCTGGGGCCAACGTCCTGACTTTC. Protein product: CASRGQGTSGANVLTF.

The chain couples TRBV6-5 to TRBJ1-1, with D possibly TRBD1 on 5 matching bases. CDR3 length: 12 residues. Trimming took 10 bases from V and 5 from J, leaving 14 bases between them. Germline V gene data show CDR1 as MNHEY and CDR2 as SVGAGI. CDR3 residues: CATDRGGTEAFF. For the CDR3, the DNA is TGTGCCACCGACCGGGGGGGGACTGAAGCTTTCTTT.

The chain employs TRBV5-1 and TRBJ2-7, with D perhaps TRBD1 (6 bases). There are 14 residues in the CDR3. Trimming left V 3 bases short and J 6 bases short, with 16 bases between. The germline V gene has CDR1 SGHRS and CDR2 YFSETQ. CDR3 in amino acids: CASSSGLQGSEQYF. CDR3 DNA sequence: TGCGCCAGCAGCTCCGGATTACAGGGCTCCGAGCAGTACTTC.

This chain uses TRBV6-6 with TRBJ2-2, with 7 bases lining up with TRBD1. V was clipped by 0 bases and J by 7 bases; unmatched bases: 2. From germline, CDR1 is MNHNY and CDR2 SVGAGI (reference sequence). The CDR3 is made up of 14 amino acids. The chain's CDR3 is CASSYSTGNGELFF. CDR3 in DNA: TGTGCCAGCAGTTACTCGACAGGGAACGGGGAGCTGTTTTTT.

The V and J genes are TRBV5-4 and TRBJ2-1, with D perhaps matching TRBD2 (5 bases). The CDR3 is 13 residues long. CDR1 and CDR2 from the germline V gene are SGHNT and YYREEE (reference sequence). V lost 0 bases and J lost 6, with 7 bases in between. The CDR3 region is CASSLARGNEQFF. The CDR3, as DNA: TGTGCCAGCAGCTTGGCCCGGGGCAATGAGCAGTTCTTC.

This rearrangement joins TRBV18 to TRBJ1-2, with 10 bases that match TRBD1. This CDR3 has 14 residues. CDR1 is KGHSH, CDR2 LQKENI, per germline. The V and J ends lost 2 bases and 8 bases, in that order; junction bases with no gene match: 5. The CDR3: CASSPDGTGVGYTF. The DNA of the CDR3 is TGTGCCAGCTCACCAGACGGGACAGGGGTCGGCTACACCTTC.

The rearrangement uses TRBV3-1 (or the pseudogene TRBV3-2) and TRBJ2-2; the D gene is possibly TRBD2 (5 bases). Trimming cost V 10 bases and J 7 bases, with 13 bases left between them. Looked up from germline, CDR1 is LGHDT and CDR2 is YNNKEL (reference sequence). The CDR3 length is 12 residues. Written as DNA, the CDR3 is TGTGCCACGTCCCGGGGAATCGGGGAGCTGTTTTTT. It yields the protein CATSRGIGELFF.

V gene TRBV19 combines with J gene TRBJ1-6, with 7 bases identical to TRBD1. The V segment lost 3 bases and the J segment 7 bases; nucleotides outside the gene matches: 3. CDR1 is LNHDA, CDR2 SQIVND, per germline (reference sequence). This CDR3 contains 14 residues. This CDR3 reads CASSMGQWNSPLHF. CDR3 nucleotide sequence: TGTGCCAGTAGTATGGGACAGTGGAATTCACCCCTCCACTTT.

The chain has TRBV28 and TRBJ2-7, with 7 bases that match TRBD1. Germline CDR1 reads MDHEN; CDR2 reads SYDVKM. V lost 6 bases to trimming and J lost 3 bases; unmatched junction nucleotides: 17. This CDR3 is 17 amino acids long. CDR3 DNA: TGTGCCAGCAGCCGAAGGTCGAGGGACAGAGTACGCTACGAGCAGTACTTC. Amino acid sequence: CASSRRSRDRVRYEQYF.

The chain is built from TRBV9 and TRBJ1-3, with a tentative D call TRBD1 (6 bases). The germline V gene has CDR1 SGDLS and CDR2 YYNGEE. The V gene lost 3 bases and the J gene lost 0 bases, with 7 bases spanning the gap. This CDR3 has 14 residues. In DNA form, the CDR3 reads TGTGCCAGCAGCGCAGGGGACTCTGGAAACACCATATATTTT. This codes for CASSAGDSGNTIYF.

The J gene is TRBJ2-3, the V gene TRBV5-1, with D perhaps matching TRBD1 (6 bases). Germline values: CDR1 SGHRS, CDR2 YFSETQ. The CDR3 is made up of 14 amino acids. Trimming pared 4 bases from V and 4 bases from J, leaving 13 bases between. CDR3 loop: CASSRTVSPDTQYF. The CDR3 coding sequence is TGCGCCAGCAGCCGGACAGTTTCTCCAGATACGCAGTATTTT.

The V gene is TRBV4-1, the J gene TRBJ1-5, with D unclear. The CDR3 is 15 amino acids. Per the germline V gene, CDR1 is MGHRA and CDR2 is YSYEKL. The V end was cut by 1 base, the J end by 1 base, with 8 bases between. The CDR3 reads CASSQVTGSNQPQHF. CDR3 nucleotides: TGCGCCAGCAGCCAAGTTACGGGAAGCAATCAGCCCCAGCATTTT.

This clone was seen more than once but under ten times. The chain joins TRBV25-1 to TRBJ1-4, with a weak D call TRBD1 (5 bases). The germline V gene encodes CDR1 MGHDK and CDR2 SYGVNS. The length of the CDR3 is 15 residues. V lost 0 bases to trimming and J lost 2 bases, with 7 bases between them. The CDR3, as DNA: TGTGCCAGCAGTGAATATAAGGGGACTAATGAAAAACTGTTTTTT. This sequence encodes CASSEYKGTNEKLFF. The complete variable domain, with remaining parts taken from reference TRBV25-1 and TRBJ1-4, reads EADIYQTPRYLVIGTGKKITLECSQTMGHDKMYWYQQDPGMELHLIHYSYGVNSTEKGDLSSESTVSRIRTEHFPLTLESARPSHTSQYLCASSEYKGTNEKLFFGSGTQLSVL.